In this sample, the clone carrying this T cell receptor (beta chain) turned up many times. Its antigen is as yet unknown. RNA transcripts provided the source from which TCR beta CDR3 regions were amplified. Initially, a first-round RT-PCR of the TCR CDR3 employed the HTBI primer set. One entry per CDR3 protein results from TCRdb running MiXCR on the multiplex PCR reads. This sample has more than 500,000 distinct CDR3 sequences, with over 12% found just once. The data belong to a study of T cells in Graves' hyperthyroidism and ophthalmopathy. The overall study: Blood from the periphery was taken at initial diagnosis, before any treatment. Study-level points and caveats: Most clonotypes expanded in thyroid above 0.001 were likewise present in blood.

Germline CDR1 DFQATT, CDR2 SNEGSKA (reference sequence). V lost 1 base and J lost 1, with 13 bases in between. This CDR3 contains 15 residues. In the ophthalmopathy cohort, Clinical Activity Score was at least 3, NOSPECS grade at least 4, and duration under 3 months. Clinical symptoms, serum thyroxine and TRAb, thyroid ultrasound and orbital computed tomography were used for the diagnoses. The chain uses TRBV20-1 and TRBJ2-5; the D gene is possibly TRBD2 (5 bases). Sequenced input: blood. This clonotype was sampled from a woman aged 40 to 50 with Graves' ophthalmopathy. DNA for the CDR3: TGCAGTGCTAGAGCCAAGCGGCCCTCCCAAGAGACCCAGTACTTC. It codes for CSARAKRPSQETQYF.